The 4 T cell receptor beta chains presented below share a single source sample, sequenced in a study of siplizumab effects on memory and regulatory T cells. Libraries were prepared by immunoSEQ multiplex PCR; TCRdb keeps only in-frame clonotypes and omits some of them. The sample records roughly 56,000 clones, over 85% being singletons. What was sequenced was CD8+ T cells sorted from blood. The receptors were sampled from a human donor in good health.

The gene calls are TRBV29-1 and TRBJ2-3, with D possibly being TRBD1 (5 bases). The CDR3 has 13 residues. Germline CDR1 SQVTM, CDR2 ANQGSEA. Trimming pared 1 base from V and 1 base from J, leaving 6 bases between. CDR3 protein: CSVEGGRTDTQYF. The CDR3 DNA follows: TGCAGCGTTGAAGGGGGCCGCACAGATACGCAGTATTTT.

The chain joins TRBV2 to TRBJ2-1; 11 bases are a match to TRBD2. This CDR3 has 14 residues. V trimming: 5 bases; J trimming: 7 bases; junction bases outside the gene matches: 4. Germline V gene sequence: CDR1 SNHLY, CDR2 FYNNEI. The CDR3 nucleotides read TGTGCCAGCAGTCCGTCTAGCGGGAGGAATGAGCAGTTCTTC. This translates into CASSPSSGRNEQFF.

The chain is built from TRBV19 and TRBJ2-7; D is unclear. CDR3 length equals 13 residues. The germline CDR1 and CDR2 sequences are LNHDA and SQIVND (reference sequence). V was shortened by 6 bases and J by 2 bases, with 11 bases between the two germline ends. The CDR3 DNA reads as TGTGCCAGTAGCATGGCCGGAGCCTACGAGCAGTACTTC. It encodes CASSMAGAYEQYF.

This clone was seen a handful of times. The V gene is TRBV28, the J gene TRBJ2-3; 9 nucleotides agree with TRBD2. CDR1 MDHEN and CDR2 SYDVKM come from the germline V gene. Germline trimming cut 6 bases from V and 4 bases from J; bases unmatched to any gene: 11. The CDR3 has 16 residues. The CDR3 nucleotides are TGTGCCAGCAGCTCCATAGCGGGAGTAGCGGCAGATACGCAGTATTTT. It specifies CASSSIAGVAADTQYF.